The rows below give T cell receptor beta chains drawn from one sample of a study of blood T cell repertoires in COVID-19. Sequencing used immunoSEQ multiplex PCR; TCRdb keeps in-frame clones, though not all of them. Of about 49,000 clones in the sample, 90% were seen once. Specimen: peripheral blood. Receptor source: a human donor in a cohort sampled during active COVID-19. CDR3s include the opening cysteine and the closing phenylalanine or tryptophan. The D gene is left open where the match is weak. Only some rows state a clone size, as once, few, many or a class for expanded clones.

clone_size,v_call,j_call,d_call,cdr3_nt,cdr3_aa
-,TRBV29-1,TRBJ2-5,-,TGCAGCGGAAAAGACGGACGGGGGAAGACCCAGTACTTC,CSGKDGRGKTQYF
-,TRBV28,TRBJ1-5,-,TGTGCCAGCAGACAGGGCATTGATCAGCCCCAGCATTTT,CASRQGIDQPQHF
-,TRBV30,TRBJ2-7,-,TGTGCCGGCGCCTCCGGGAATTCCTACGAGCAGTACTTC,CAGASGNSYEQYF
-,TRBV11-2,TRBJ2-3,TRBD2,TGTGCCAGCAGCTTAGAGGGGGGGGACACAGATACGCAGTATTTT,CASSLEGGDTDTQYF
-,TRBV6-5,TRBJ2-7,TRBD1,TGTGCCAGCAGTTGGGGACAGGGGGGTGGTTTCCACGAGCAGTACTTC,CASSWGQGGGFHEQYF
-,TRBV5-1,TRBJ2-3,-,TGCGCCAGCAGCTTTTCGGCAGGGAGCACAGATACGCAGTATTTT,CASSFSAGSTDTQYF
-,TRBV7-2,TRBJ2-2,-,TGTGCCAGCAGCTTAGAGGACAGCTCGAACACCGGGGAGCTGTTTTTT,CASSLEDSSNTGELFF
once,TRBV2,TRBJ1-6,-,TGTGCCAGCAGTGAGGCACCCTATAATTCACCCCTCCACTTT,CASSEAPYNSPLHF
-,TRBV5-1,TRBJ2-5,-,TGCGCCAGCAGCTTGGGGCAGCAAGAGACCCAGTACTTC,CASSLGQQETQYF
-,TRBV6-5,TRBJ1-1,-,TGTGCCAGCAGCCCCGATCCAGGGGTGGCTGAAGCTTTCTTT,CASSPDPGVAEAFF
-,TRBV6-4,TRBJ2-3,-,TGTGCCAGCCCCCACGGGGAAGAAAAGACAGATACGCAGTATTTT,CASPHGEEKTDTQYF
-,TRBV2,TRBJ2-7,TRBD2,TGTGCCAGCAGTGAAGTCGCTAGCGGAACCTACGAGCAGTACTTC,CASSEVASGTYEQYF
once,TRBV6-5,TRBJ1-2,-,TGTGCCATCCGGGACATATTCTATGGCTACACCTTC,CAIRDIFYGYTF
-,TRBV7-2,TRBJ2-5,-,TGTGCCAGCAGCCTTAGCGAGACCCAGTACTTC,CASSLSETQYF
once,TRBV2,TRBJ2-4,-,TGTGCCAGCAGCGCTACTCCGGGGGTGCCGGGAAACATTCAGTACTTC,CASSATPGVPGNIQYF
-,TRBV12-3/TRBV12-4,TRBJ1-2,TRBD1,TGTGCCAGCAGCCAGGGGGACTATGGCTACACCTTC,CASSQGDYGYTF
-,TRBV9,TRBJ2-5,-,TGTGCCAGCAGCGTAGGCCCCTCCCGACAGTCAAAACAAGAGACCCAGTACTTC,CASSVGPSRQSKQETQYF
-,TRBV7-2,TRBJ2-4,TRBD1,TGTGCCAGCAGCTTGGTAGCAGGGGGCACCAAAAACATTCAGTACTTC,CASSLVAGGTKNIQYF
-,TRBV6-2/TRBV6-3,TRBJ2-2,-,TGTGCCAGCAGTTATGAGGGAAGGACCGGGGAGCTGTTTTTT,CASSYEGRTGELFF
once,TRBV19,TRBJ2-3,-,TGTGCCAGTAGTATAGGGGCAGGGGTGAAGACAGATACGCAGTATTTT,CASSIGAGVKTDTQYF
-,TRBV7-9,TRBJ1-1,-,TGTGCCAGCAGCTTACCCCAGAACACTGAAGCTTTCTTT,CASSLPQNTEAFF
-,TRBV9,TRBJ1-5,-,TGTGCCAGCAGCGTAGGGCAGGGGATAGATCAGCCCCAGCATTTT,CASSVGQGIDQPQHF
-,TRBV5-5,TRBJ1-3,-,TGTGCCAGCAGCTTGGCCAGGGTGGGGACTGGAAACACCATATATTTT,CASSLARVGTGNTIYF
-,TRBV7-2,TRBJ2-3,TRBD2,TGTGCCAGCAGCTTACTCACTAGCGGGGTGAGCACAGATACGCAGTATTTT,CASSLLTSGVSTDTQYF
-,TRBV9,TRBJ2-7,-,TGTGCCAGCCCCTGTCACAGACCCTACGAGCAGTACTTC,CASPCHRPYEQYF
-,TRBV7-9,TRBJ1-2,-,TGTGCCAGCAGCTCGCCCCGACTGCCGTATCGCTACACCTTC,CASSSPRLPYRYTF
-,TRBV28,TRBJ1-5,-,TGTGCCAGCAGTTTCTCCTCAAGTTACAGGGCTTTCCTCAATCAGCCCCAGCATTTT,CASSFSSSYRAFLNQPQHF
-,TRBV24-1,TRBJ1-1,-,TGTGCCACCAGTGAATCGACAAACACTGAAGCTTTCTTT,CATSESTNTEAFF
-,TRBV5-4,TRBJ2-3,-,TGTGCCAGCAGCCAACAGGGCGAAGATACGCAGTATTTT,CASSQQGEDTQYF
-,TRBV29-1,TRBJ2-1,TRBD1,TGCAGCGTTACTAGGACAGGTGGATACAATGAGCAGTTCTTC,CSVTRTGGYNEQFF
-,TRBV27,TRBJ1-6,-,TGTGCCAGCAGTTTCACATCCGGTGGGTCGCAACGAATACTGTGGAGCACCTATAATTCACCCCTCCACTTT,CASSFTSGGSQRILWSTYNSPLHF
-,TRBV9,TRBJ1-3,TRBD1,TGTGCCAGCAGCGCCATGACAGGGCAGAACACCATATATTTT,CASSAMTGQNTIYF
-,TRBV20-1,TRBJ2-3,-,TGCAGTGCCCCCCACACAGATACGCAGTATTTT,CSAPHTDTQYF
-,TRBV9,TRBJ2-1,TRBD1,TGTGCCAGCAGCGTAGTGACAGGGAGACCCTACAATGAGCAGTTCTTC,CASSVVTGRPYNEQFF
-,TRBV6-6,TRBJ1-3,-,TGTGCCAGCAGCACCCGACAGGCCCGTGGAAACACCATATATTTT,CASSTRQARGNTIYF
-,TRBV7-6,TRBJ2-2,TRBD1,TGTGCCAGCAGCTTAGCGGGGACAGCCGTCGCGAACACCGGGGAGCTGTTTTTT,CASSLAGTAVANTGELFF
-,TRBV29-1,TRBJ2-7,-,TGCAGCGTTGAAGGGCAGGGAACCTACGAGCAGTACTTC,CSVEGQGTYEQYF
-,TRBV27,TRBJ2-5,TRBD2,TGTGCCAGCAGTGATCTAGCGGGAGGTACGACCCAGTACTTC,CASSDLAGGTTQYF
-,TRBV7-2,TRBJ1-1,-,TGTGCCAGCAGCTACGGGTCTGAGTCTGAAGCTTTCTTT,CASSYGSESEAFF
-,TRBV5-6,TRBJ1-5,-,TGTGCCAGCAGCGGCGGGCCGAATCAGCCCCAGCATTTT,CASSGGPNQPQHF
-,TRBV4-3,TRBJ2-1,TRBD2,TGCGCCAGCAGCCAGAGCGGGGGGGCGGATGAGCAGTTCTTC,CASSQSGGADEQFF
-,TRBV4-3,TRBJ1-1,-,TGCGCCAGCAGCGCGGAAGGTGGATTCGGGGTTGTCAACACTGAAGCTTTCTTT,CASSAEGGFGVVNTEAFF
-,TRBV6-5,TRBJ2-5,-,TGTGCCAGCAGTCCGGGACACCTGTACCAAGAGACCCAGTACTTC,CASSPGHLYQETQYF
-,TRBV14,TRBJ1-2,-,TGTGCCAGCAGCCAAGTCCCGGAGGGAGGCTACACCTTC,CASSQVPEGGYTF
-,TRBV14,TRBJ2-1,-,TGTGCCAGCAGCCAACAGGGGAACGTCTACAAGATGGAAAATGAGCAGTTCTTC,CASSQQGNVYKMENEQFF
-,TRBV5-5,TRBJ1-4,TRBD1,TGTGCCAGCAGCCTGGCCGGACAGGGGCACGAAAAACTGTTTTTT,CASSLAGQGHEKLFF
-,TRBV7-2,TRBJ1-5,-,TGTGCCAGCAGCTTAGTCGGAGTCCGACCCCAGCATTTT,CASSLVGVRPQHF
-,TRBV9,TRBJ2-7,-,TGTGCCAGCAGCGTAGACGGGGACTCCTACGAGCAGTACTTC,CASSVDGDSYEQYF
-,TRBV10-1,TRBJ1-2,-,TGCGCCAGCAGTGAAGAGTTTAACTATGGCTACACCTTC,CASSEEFNYGYTF
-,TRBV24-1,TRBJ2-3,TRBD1,TGTGCCACCAGTGACCGGGGACAGGTTAGCACAGATACGCAGTATTTT,CATSDRGQVSTDTQYF
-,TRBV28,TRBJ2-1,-,TGTGCCAGCTTGCGCGGCAGCTCCTACAATGAGCAGTTCTTC,CASLRGSSYNEQFF
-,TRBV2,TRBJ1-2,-,TGTGCCAGCAGTGATGCCGAATCAGAAGCTAACTATGGCTACACCTTC,CASSDAESEANYGYTF
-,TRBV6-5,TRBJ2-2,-,TGTGCCAGCAGTTCCCAACATTCCGGGGAGCTGTTTTTT,CASSSQHSGELFF
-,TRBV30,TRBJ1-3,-,TGTGCCTGGAGTGTACCATGGAGCTCTGGAAACACCATATATTTT,CAWSVPWSSGNTIYF
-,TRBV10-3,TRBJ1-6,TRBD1,TGTGCCATCAGCCGGACAGGGGAAGATTCACCCCTCCACTTT,CAISRTGEDSPLHF
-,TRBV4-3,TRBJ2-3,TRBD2,TGCGCCAGCAGCCAAGATCTAGCGGGGGGTAGGGATACGCAGTATTTT,CASSQDLAGGRDTQYF
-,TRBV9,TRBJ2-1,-,TGTGCCAGCAGCGTAGTGGGGGGGCCATACAATGAGCAGTTCTTC,CASSVVGGPYNEQFF
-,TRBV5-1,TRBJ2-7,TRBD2,TGCGCCAGCAGCATAACCGGGACTAGCGTGGACGAGCAGTACTTC,CASSITGTSVDEQYF
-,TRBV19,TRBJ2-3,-,TGTGCCAGTAGCCGTCCCGGGGGAATGACAGATACGCAGTATTTT,CASSRPGGMTDTQYF